Listed below are T cell receptor beta chains from one sample, sequenced in a study of shared clonotypes between healthy human individuals. Sequenced by immunoSEQ multiplex PCR; TCRdb stores in-frame clones only, minus some. The sample has a few million clones; 80% to 95% are singletons. Sequenced material: naive CD8+ T cells from PBMCs. The receptors were sampled from a man younger than 30 in good health. Some clones in this sample may be carry-over from other donors' samples. The CDR3 runs from the conserved cysteine through the conserved F or W. D genes are given only for firm matches. Rows give clone size only sometimes, using once, few, many, or a class for an expanded clone.

size	J	D	V	DNA	CDR3
NA	TRBJ2-7	NA	TRBV7-9	TGTGCCAGCAGCTTACAATTAGGAGGATACGAGCAGTACTTC	CASSLQLGGYEQYF
NA	TRBJ1-2	NA	TRBV19	TGTGCCAGTAGTATTAGGAGGCACTATGGCTACACCTTC	CASSIRRHYGYTF
NA	TRBJ2-7	TRBD2	TRBV28	TGTGCCAGCAGGACTAGCGGGAGCCCCTACGAGCAGTACTTC	CASRTSGSPYEQYF
NA	TRBJ1-2	TRBD1	TRBV29-1	TGCAGCGTTTGGACAGGGGGCTCTGGCTACACCTTC	CSVWTGGSGYTF
NA	TRBJ1-1	TRBD1	TRBV7-8	TGTGCCAGCAGCTCCGGGACAGGTGTAACTGAAGCTTTCTTT	CASSSGTGVTEAFF
NA	TRBJ1-2	TRBD1	TRBV4-3	TGCGCCAGCAGCCAAAGGGACAGGGATCCCATCTATGGCTACACCTTC	CASSQRDRDPIYGYTF
NA	TRBJ2-6	NA	TRBV27	TGTGCCAGCAGTTTCCAGACCCCTCTATCCACTGGGGCCAACGTCCTGACTTTC	CASSFQTPLSTGANVLTF
NA	TRBJ2-7	TRBD2	TRBV2	TGTGCCAGCAGTTTCGGACTAGTCCTGGACGAGCAGTACTTC	CASSFGLVLDEQYF
NA	TRBJ2-1	NA	TRBV11-2	TGTGCCAGCAGCTACTCCAATGAGCAGTTCTTC	CASSYSNEQFF
NA	TRBJ2-3	TRBD2	TRBV29-1	TGCAGCGCTACGATAGCGGGATCGGCGGTGGGTACGCAGTATTTT	CSATIAGSAVGTQYF
NA	TRBJ2-7	NA	TRBV15	TGTGCCACCAGCAGAGACAAAACAGGTCTGACCTACGAGCAGTACTTC	CATSRDKTGLTYEQYF
NA	TRBJ2-7	TRBD1	TRBV29-1	TGCAGCGTTGAGGGGGACAGGGTCCCCGCCGAGCAGTACTTC	CSVEGDRVPAEQYF
NA	TRBJ2-5	NA	TRBV19	TGTGCCAGTAGTACCTCTCTACAGCTCCGGCGAGAGACCCAGTACTTC	CASSTSLQLRRETQYF
NA	TRBJ2-1	TRBD2	TRBV11-2	TGTGCCAGCAGCTTAGAGGGGACTAGCGGGAGTTCCTACAATGAGCAGTTCTTC	CASSLEGTSGSSYNEQFF
NA	TRBJ2-5	NA	TRBV11-2	TGTGCCAGCAGCAGAGAGCTATTCACAAACCAAGAGACCCAGTACTTC	CASSRELFTNQETQYF
NA	TRBJ1-1	NA	TRBV11-2	TGTGCCAGCAGCTTAGGGGGGGGACACCCAGAAGCTTTCTTT	CASSLGGGHPEAFF
NA	TRBJ1-3	TRBD1	TRBV10-3	TGTGCCACCGGACAGGGTCCGTCTGGAAACACCATATATTTT	CATGQGPSGNTIYF
NA	TRBJ1-1	NA	TRBV27	TGTGCCAGCAGTTTAACATCTTTTACTGAAGCTTTCTTT	CASSLTSFTEAFF
once	TRBJ2-1	TRBD2	TRBV28	TGTGCCAGCAGTTTCAGCCTAGCGGGTTCTTACAATGAGCAGTTCTTC	CASSFSLAGSYNEQFF
once	TRBJ2-3	NA	TRBV2	TGTGCCAGCAGTGAAGGGGGGGTTAGGTCAGATACGCAGTATTTT	CASSEGGVRSDTQYF
NA	TRBJ2-1	TRBD2	TRBV7-9	TGTGCCAGCAGCGGCCGGGAGGGCCGCAATGAGCAGTTCTTC	CASSGREGRNEQFF
once	TRBJ2-7	NA	TRBV27	TGTGCCAGCAGTTTATCTGCAGCGCTGAGCTCCTACGAGCAGTACTTC	CASSLSAALSSYEQYF
NA	TRBJ1-2	NA	TRBV7-9	TGTGCCAGCAGCGGTTGGGGGCGTACCTATGGCTACACCTTC	CASSGWGRTYGYTF
once	TRBJ2-5	TRBD2	TRBV7-9	TGTGCCAGCAGCGCTACTCAGCGGGAGTGGGAGACCCAGTACTTC	CASSATQREWETQYF
NA	TRBJ2-2	NA	TRBV7-9	TGTGCCAGCAGCAAAGGTCGAGGAAACACCGGGGAGCTGTTTTTT	CASSKGRGNTGELFF
NA	TRBJ1-5	TRBD1	TRBV10-3	TGTGCCATCAGGGGGGGGGACAGGAATCAGCCCCAGCATTTT	CAIRGGDRNQPQHF
NA	TRBJ2-1	TRBD2	TRBV5-1	TGCGCCAGCAGCCGGACCAGCGGGAGAACCTACAATGAGCAGTTCTTC	CASSRTSGRTYNEQFF
NA	TRBJ1-2	NA	TRBV29-1	TGCAGCGTTGAAGATTGGGGGGCAGCGGCTCGAGGCTATGGCTACACCTTC	CSVEDWGAAARGYGYTF
NA	TRBJ2-3	NA	TRBV5-1	TGCGCCAGCAGCTCTGGGACGGAAACAACAAGCACAGATACGCAGTATTTT	CASSSGTETTSTDTQYF
NA	TRBJ2-1	TRBD2	TRBV7-9	TGTGCCAGCAGCAGAGAAGCGGGAGCCTCGGGGGATGAGCAGTTCTTC	CASSREAGASGDEQFF
NA	TRBJ2-7	NA	TRBV6-1	TGTGCCAGCAGTGGGGAGGGGGTAGACCGCTACGAGCAGTACTTC	CASSGEGVDRYEQYF
NA	TRBJ2-2	NA	TRBV7-9	TGTGCCAGCAGCTTAGCGGTACAGGGTTTGCCTACCGGGGAGCTGTTTTTT	CASSLAVQGLPTGELFF
NA	TRBJ2-1	NA	TRBV11-2	TGTGCCAGCATTTCCCGGGAGAAACCCAATGAGCAGTTCTTC	CASISREKPNEQFF
NA	TRBJ1-5	TRBD1	TRBV5-5	TGTGCCAGCAGCTCGAGCGCCGGGACAGGGAGCAATCAGCCCCAGCATTTT	CASSSSAGTGSNQPQHF
NA	TRBJ2-1	TRBD1	TRBV19	TGTGCCAGTAGTATAGTACATCGGGACAGGGCCTACAATGAGCAGTTCTTC	CASSIVHRDRAYNEQFF
NA	TRBJ2-7	TRBD1	TRBV19	TGTGCCAGTAGTATCCAGGGGGACTACGAGCAGTACTTC	CASSIQGDYEQYF
NA	TRBJ2-1	NA	TRBV27	TGTGCCAGCAGTTTCGGGGTTTACAATGAGCAGTTCTTC	CASSFGVYNEQFF
NA	TRBJ2-7	NA	TRBV6-1	TGTGCCAGCAGTGAAGTAGGCCACACCTACGAGCAGTACTTC	CASSEVGHTYEQYF
NA	TRBJ2-6	NA	TRBV5-1	TGCGCCAGCAGACAGGAGGGGACAGTTGTCTCTGGGGCCAACGTCCTGACTTTC	CASRQEGTVVSGANVLTF
NA	TRBJ2-7	TRBD1	TRBV5-1	TGCGCCAGCAGCTCACAGGGGGGAAGGTCCTACGAGCAGTACTTC	CASSSQGGRSYEQYF
NA	TRBJ1-2	NA	TRBV6-5	TGTGCCAGCAGTTACTCGATTCCCGATCGGGTGGGAGGCTACACCTTC	CASSYSIPDRVGGYTF
NA	TRBJ2-7	NA	TRBV27	TGTGCCAGCAGTTTAAGGGTTTGGGACGGATCCTACGAGCAGTACTTC	CASSLRVWDGSYEQYF
NA	TRBJ2-7	NA	TRBV27	TGTGCCAGCAGTAGAGTCCTCGGGGTGCACTCCTACGAGCAGTACTTC	CASSRVLGVHSYEQYF
NA	TRBJ2-7	TRBD2	TRBV27	TGTGCCAGCAGTTTTGATCTAGCGGGCTACGAGCAGTACTTC	CASSFDLAGYEQYF
NA	TRBJ2-5	TRBD2	TRBV7-3	TGTGCCAGCAGCTTAAATCCCCCCGGACTAGGGGAGACCCAGTACTTC	CASSLNPPGLGETQYF
NA	TRBJ2-5	NA	TRBV5-1	TGCGCCAGCAGCTTGAGACCTACGGAGACCCAGTACTTC	CASSLRPTETQYF
once	TRBJ2-7	NA	TRBV9	TGTGCCAGCAGCACCCGGGATTTTGATTCCTACGAGCAGTACTTC	CASSTRDFDSYEQYF
NA	TRBJ2-7	NA	TRBV9	TGTGCCAGCACCCCAGGGGAGGGCTCCTACGAGCAGTACTTC	CASTPGEGSYEQYF
NA	TRBJ2-7	NA	TRBV5-1	TGCGCCAGCAGCTTGTATACATCTTCCTACGAGCAGTACTTC	CASSLYTSSYEQYF
NA	TRBJ1-3	TRBD1	TRBV7-9	TGTGCCAGCAGCGGCTCCAGGGGGCTCAGCGAAGGAAACACCATATATTTT	CASSGSRGLSEGNTIYF
NA	TRBJ2-4	NA	TRBV11-2	TGTGCCAGCAGCTTTCGCGGGCGGGTAGCCAAAAACATTCAGTACTTC	CASSFRGRVAKNIQYF
NA	TRBJ1-1	NA	TRBV7-6	TGTGCCAGCAGCTTAGCAGGGCTTCGCACTGAAGCTTTCTTT	CASSLAGLRTEAFF
NA	TRBJ1-5	NA	TRBV7-6	TGTGCCAGCAGCTCAAGGGTGAATCAGCCCCAGCATTTT	CASSSRVNQPQHF
NA	TRBJ2-5	NA	TRBV6-5	TGTGCCAGCAGTTCAGAAGGCAGCCAAGAGACCCAGTACTTC	CASSSEGSQETQYF
NA	TRBJ2-5	TRBD2	TRBV7-9	TGTGCCAGCAGCTCGACTAGCGGGAGGTCCCGAGAGACCCAGTACTTC	CASSSTSGRSRETQYF
NA	TRBJ2-2	TRBD1	TRBV7-9	TGTGCCAGCAGCTCGGATATCCGACAGGGGGCAGGAACCGGGGAGCTGTTTTTT	CASSSDIRQGAGTGELFF
NA	TRBJ2-1	TRBD2	TRBV6-1	TGTGCCAGCAGTGAAACCTCCCGCGGGAGTAGTGGCGATGAGCAGTTCTTC	CASSETSRGSSGDEQFF
NA	TRBJ2-1	NA	TRBV2	TGTGCCAGCAGCCCGATGGGAGGTGGCGAGCAGTTCTTC	CASSPMGGGEQFF
NA	TRBJ2-7	NA	TRBV6-1	TGTGCCGTAACGGACGGTTTCTTCTACGAGCAGTACTTC	CAVTDGFFYEQYF
NA	TRBJ2-3	TRBD2	TRBV2	TGTGCCCGGGGGGGTACAGTATCTAGCACAGATACGCAGTATTTT	CARGGTVSSTDTQYF